This T cell receptor (beta chain) was observed in a study of chemoradiotherapy in HPV16-positive cancers. V dropped 0 bases and J dropped 8 bases, with 10 bases sitting between them. Looked up from germline, CDR1 is SGHNT and CDR2 is YYREEE (reference sequence). This CDR3 spans 13 amino acids. Remarks on this clone: Its antigen is as yet unknown.

Clones were sequenced by immunoSEQ multiplex PCR, and TCRdb holds only the in-frame ones, with some missing. The table has approximately 52,000 clones, roughly 90% seen once. Broader study findings: The functional HPV-specific definition rests on just a couple of HPV16-positive patients. Candidate HPV-specific clones and E7-related TCR motifs grew in tumor during treatment. For HPV16-positive patients, expanding HPV-responsive T cells associated with longer recurrence-free survival.

The V call is TRBV5-4, the J call TRBJ2-3; no reliable D call. Material: blood, obtained from a patient who underwent chemoradiotherapy. This receptor was taken from a human donor with HPV-associated anogenital cancer. CDR3 nucleotides: TGTGCCAGCAGCTTGGACGGCTACCTTACGCAGTATTTT. Translation gives CASSLDGYLTQYF.